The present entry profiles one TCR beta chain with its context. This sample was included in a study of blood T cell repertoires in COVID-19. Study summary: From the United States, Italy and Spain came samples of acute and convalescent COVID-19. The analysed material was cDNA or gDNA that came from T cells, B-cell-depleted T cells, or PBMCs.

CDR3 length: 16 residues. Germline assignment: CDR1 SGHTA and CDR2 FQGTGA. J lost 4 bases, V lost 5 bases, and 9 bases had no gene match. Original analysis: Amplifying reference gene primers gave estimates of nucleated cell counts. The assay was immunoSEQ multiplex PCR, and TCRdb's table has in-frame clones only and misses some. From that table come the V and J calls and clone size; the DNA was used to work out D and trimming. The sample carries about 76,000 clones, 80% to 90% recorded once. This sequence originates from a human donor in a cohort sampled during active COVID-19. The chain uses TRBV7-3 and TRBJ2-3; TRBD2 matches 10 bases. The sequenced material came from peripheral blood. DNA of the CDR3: TGTGCCAGCAGCCCCCAAGCGGGAGGGAGCGCAGATACGCAGTATTTT. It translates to CASSPQAGGSADTQYF.